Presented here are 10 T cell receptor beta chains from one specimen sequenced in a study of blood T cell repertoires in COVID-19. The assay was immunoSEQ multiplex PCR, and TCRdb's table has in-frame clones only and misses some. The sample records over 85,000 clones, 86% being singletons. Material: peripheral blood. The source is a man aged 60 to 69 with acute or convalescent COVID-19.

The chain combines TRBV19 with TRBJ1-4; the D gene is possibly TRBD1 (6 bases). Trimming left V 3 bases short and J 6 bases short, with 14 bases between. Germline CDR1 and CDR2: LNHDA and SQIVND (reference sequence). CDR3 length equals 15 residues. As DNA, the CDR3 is TGTGCCAGTAGTATCGTGGGGGCGATAGATGAAAAACTGTTTTTT. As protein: CASSIVGAIDEKLFF. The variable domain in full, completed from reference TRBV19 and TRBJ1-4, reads DGGITQSPKYLFRKEGQNVTLSCEQNLNHDAMYWYRQDPGQGLRLIYYSQIVNDFQKGDIAEGYSVSREKKESFPLTVTSAQKNPTAFYLCASSIVGAIDEKLFFGSGTQLSVL.

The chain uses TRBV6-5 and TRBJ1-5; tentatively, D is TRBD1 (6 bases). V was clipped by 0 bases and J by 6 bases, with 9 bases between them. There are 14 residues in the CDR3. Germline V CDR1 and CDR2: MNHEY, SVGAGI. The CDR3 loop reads CASSYSQGVQPQHF. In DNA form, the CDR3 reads TGTGCCAGCAGTTACTCACAGGGAGTTCAGCCCCAGCATTTT.

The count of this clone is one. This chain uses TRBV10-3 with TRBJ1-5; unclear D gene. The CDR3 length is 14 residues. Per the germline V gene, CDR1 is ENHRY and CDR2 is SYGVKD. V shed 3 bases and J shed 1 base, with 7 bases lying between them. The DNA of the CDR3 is TGTGCCATCAGTGAAGCAGGAAGCAATCAGCCCCAGCATTTT. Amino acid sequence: CAISEAGSNQPQHF.

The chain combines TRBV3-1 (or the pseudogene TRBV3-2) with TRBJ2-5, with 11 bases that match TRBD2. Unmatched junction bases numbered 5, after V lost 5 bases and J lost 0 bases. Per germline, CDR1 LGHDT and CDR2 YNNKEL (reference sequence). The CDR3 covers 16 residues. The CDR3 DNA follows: TGTGCCAGCAGCGGCATAGCGGGAGGGTACCAAGAGACCCAGTACTTC. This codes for CASSGIAGGYQETQYF.

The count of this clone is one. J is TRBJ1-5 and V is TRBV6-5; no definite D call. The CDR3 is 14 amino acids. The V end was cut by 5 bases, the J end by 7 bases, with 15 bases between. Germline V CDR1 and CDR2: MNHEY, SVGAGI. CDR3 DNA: TGTGCCAGCAGTCTCCGTCGGGGTAGACAGCCCCAGCATTTT. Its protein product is CASSLRRGRQPQHF.

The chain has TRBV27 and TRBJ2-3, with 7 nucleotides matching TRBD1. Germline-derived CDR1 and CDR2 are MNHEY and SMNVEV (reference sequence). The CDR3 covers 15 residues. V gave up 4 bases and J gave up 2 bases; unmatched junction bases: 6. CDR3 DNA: TGTGCCAGCAGTTCCTGGACAGGAGCCACAGATACGCAGTATTTT. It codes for CASSSWTGATDTQYF.

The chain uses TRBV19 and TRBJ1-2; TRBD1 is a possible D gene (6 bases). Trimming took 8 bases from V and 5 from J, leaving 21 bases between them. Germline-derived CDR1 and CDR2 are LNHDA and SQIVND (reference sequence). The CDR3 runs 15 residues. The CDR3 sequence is CASYHRVGAFYGYTF. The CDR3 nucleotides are TGTGCCAGTTATCACAGGGTCGGGGCTTTTTATGGCTACACCTTC.

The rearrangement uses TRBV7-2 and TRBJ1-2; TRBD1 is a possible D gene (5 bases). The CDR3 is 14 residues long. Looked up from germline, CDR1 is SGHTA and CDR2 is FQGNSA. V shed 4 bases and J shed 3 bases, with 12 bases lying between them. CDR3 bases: TGTGCCAGCAGCTCCGAAGGGGCTTACTATGGCTACACCTTC. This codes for CASSSEGAYYGYTF. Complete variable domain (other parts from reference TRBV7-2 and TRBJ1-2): GAGVSQSPSNKVTEKGKDVELRCDPISGHTALYWYRQSLGQGLEFLIYFQGNSAPDKSGLPSDRFSAERTGGSVSTLTIQRTQQEDSAVYLCASSSEGAYYGYTFGSGTRLTVV.

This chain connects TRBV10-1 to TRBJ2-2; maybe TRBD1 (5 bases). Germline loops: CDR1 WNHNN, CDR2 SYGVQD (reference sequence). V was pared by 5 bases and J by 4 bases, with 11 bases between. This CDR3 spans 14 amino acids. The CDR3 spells CASSFDSLTGELFF. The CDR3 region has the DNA TGCGCCAGCAGTTTTGACAGTCTCACCGGGGAGCTGTTTTTT.

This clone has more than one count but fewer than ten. The CDR3 bases are TGTGCCAGTAGTTTCACAATCACAGATACGCAGTATTTT. Its translation: CASSFTITDTQYF. This chain connects TRBV19 to TRBJ2-3; D not certain. The V gene's germline CDR1 is LNHDA and CDR2 SQIVND (reference sequence). The CDR3 spans 13 residues. The V end was cut by 5 bases, the J end by 2 bases, with 8 bases between. The full variable domain, rest sourced from reference TRBV19 and TRBJ2-3, is DGGITQSPKYLFRKEGQNVTLSCEQNLNHDAMYWYRQDPGQGLRLIYYSQIVNDFQKGDIAEGYSVSREKKESFPLTVTSAQKNPTAFYLCASSFTITDTQYFGPGTRLTVL.